These T cell receptor beta chains were read from a single sample in a study of CD8 T cells in ankylosing spondylitis. MiXCR, applied by TCRdb to the 5' RACE reads, yields one record per CDR3 protein. This sample has 300,000 to 350,000 distinct CDR3 sequences, with less than 25% found just once. Sequences were obtained from blood, either unsorted or a sorted T cell fraction (not recorded which). These receptor sequences come from a female donor with ankylosing spondylitis or in good health (not recorded which). Both conserved end residues are part of each CDR3. The D gene is left open where the match is weak. Clone size is stated in some rows and not others, as once, few, many or a class when expanded.

clone size	CDR3 length	J gene	D gene	V gene	CDR3 DNA	CDR3 protein
few	16	TRBJ1-2	-	TRBV28	TGTGCCAGCAGTTCTCACGGTGGTAGGACTAACTATGGCTACACCTTC	CASSSHGGRTNYGYTF
few	17	TRBJ2-1	TRBD1	TRBV13	TGTGCCAGCAGCTCCCTTGGTTGGACAGGGGTTCACAATGAGCAGTTCTTC	CASSSLGWTGVHNEQFF
many	14	TRBJ2-5	-	TRBV12-3/TRBV12-4	TGTGCCAGCAGTTTTTCGGGGAGGCAAGAGACCCAGTACTTC	CASSFSGRQETQYF
few	15	TRBJ2-1	-	TRBV6-5	TGTGCCAGCAGTTACCTGGCTAGCGTTGGCAATGAGCAGTTCTTC	CASSYLASVGNEQFF
-	14	TRBJ1-6	-	TRBV9	TGTGCCAGCAGCCCCTTGGACGGGAATTCACCCCTCCACTTT	CASSPLDGNSPLHF
-	15	TRBJ1-4	-	TRBV4-3	TGCGCCAGCAGCCAAAGGAAAGAAACAAATGAAAAACTGTTTTTT	CASSQRKETNEKLFF
-	15	TRBJ2-3	-	TRBV20-1	TGCAGTGCTAGCTCTAGTGACGGGGCCACAGATACGCAGTATTTT	CSASSSDGATDTQYF
many	15	TRBJ2-1	-	TRBV29-1	TGCAGCGTTACAAAGCGGGCGAGCTCCTACAATGAGCAGTTCTTC	CSVTKRASSYNEQFF
-	14	TRBJ2-5	TRBD2	TRBV6-5	TGTGCCAGCAGTTACTCGGGGGGGAGTGAGACCCAGTACTTC	CASSYSGGSETQYF
few	16	TRBJ1-4	-	TRBV9	TGTGCCAGCAGCGTGGGGCCACGCATCAATAATGAAAAACTGTTTTTT	CASSVGPRINNEKLFF
few	15	TRBJ2-7	TRBD1	TRBV20-1	TGCAGTGCTGGTCGCCGACAGGGCCAAACGTACGAGCAGTACTTC	CSAGRRQGQTYEQYF
-	15	TRBJ2-1	-	TRBV5-1	TGCGCCAGCAGCAAGACTCCCCGGACCCACAATGAGCAGTTCTTC	CASSKTPRTHNEQFF
-	14	TRBJ2-1	TRBD2	TRBV20-1	TGCAGTGCCCACACTAGCGGGAGATTCAATGAGCAGTTCTTC	CSAHTSGRFNEQFF
many	13	TRBJ1-2	TRBD1	TRBV10-3	TGTGCCATCAGTGGTGGACAGGGCGTGGGCTACACCTTC	CAISGGQGVGYTF
-	16	TRBJ2-2	TRBD1	TRBV4-3	TGCGCCAGCAGCCAAGTTCTTACAGGGGTCACCGGGGAGCTGTTTTTT	CASSQVLTGVTGELFF
few	16	TRBJ2-5	-	TRBV20-1	TGCAGTGCTAGAGTCCCACGCCCGGGATTAAGCGAGACCCAGTACTTC	CSARVPRPGLSETQYF
-	12	TRBJ2-7	-	TRBV24-1	TGTGCCACCGCCCGGAGAGGGGGAGAGCAGTACTTC	CATARRGGEQYF
-	14	TRBJ1-1	-	TRBV10-3	TGTGCCATCAGTGTGGGGGAGCTGAACACTGAAGCTTTCTTT	CAISVGELNTEAFF
many	13	TRBJ1-1	-	TRBV12-5	TGTGCTAGTGGTTTGGAACAGGTGACCCCACCTTTCTTT	CASGLEQVTPPFF
-	15	TRBJ1-1	-	TRBV18	TGTGCCAGCTCACCACCGTCCCCGGGGAACACTGAAGCTTTCTTT	CASSPPSPGNTEAFF
-	14	TRBJ2-2	TRBD2	TRBV20-1	TGCAGTGCTAGTGTGCGGGAGGACACCGGGGAGCTGTTTTTT	CSASVREDTGELFF
many	16	TRBJ1-6	-	TRBV6-5	TGTGCCAGCAGTTACGATCCCCGGGGTAGCCATTCACCCCTCCACTTT	CASSYDPRGSHSPLHF
-	14	TRBJ2-3	TRBD2	TRBV15	TGTGCCACGGGAGCGGGGGGCCGTACAGATACGCAGTATTTT	CATGAGGRTDTQYF
-	14	TRBJ1-2	-	TRBV20-1	TGCAGTGCTAGTGCCTCGGTTCCTAGGGGTGGCTACACCTTC	CSASASVPRGGYTF
-	13	TRBJ2-7	TRBD1	TRBV7-3	TGTGCCAGCAGCTTCCGGACAGGGCGCGAGCAGTACTTC	CASSFRTGREQYF
few	14	TRBJ1-4	-	TRBV18	TGTGCCAGCTCACCTGTCTCAACTAATGAAAAACTGTTTTTT	CASSPVSTNEKLFF
-	14	TRBJ2-5	-	TRBV9	TGTGCCAGCAGCGTAGTACCCACCGGGGAGACCCAGTACTTC	CASSVVPTGETQYF
few	13	TRBJ1-6	-	TRBV20-1	TGCAGTGCTAGAGAGGGGCATAATTCACCCCTCCACTTT	CSAREGHNSPLHF
-	15	TRBJ2-7	TRBD2	TRBV12-3/TRBV12-4	TGTGCCAGCAGTTCGACTAGCGGGAGGACGGAAGAGCAGTACTTC	CASSSTSGRTEEQYF
-	14	TRBJ2-6	-	TRBV20-1	TGCAGTGCTCCCCAGAGCTCTGGGGCCAACGTCCTGACTTTC	CSAPQSSGANVLTF
-	15	TRBJ1-2	TRBD1	TRBV12-3/TRBV12-4	TGTGCCAGCAGTTTTGGGACAGGGGTGGGCTATGGCTACACCTTC	CASSFGTGVGYGYTF
few	13	TRBJ1-1	-	TRBV29-1	TGCAGCGCCCGGACAAATACGAACACTGAAGCTTTCTTT	CSARTNTNTEAFF
many	16	TRBJ2-1	-	TRBV7-2	TGTGCCAGCAGCTTAGGCCCAGGGAGGGGGTACAATGAGCAGTTCTTC	CASSLGPGRGYNEQFF
few	11	TRBJ2-3	-	TRBV24-1	TGTGCCACCAGTGGCCCAGATACGCAGTATTTT	CATSGPDTQYF
-	16	TRBJ2-1	TRBD1	TRBV15	TGTGCCACCAGCAGAGGAGGGGACAGGGAGTACAATGAGCAGTTCTTC	CATSRGGDREYNEQFF
few	16	TRBJ1-1	TRBD1	TRBV7-9	TGTGCCAGCAGCCTCCCCTCCGGACAGGGAGGTGTGGGAGCTTTCTTT	CASSLPSGQGGVGAFF
few	14	TRBJ2-7	-	TRBV20-1	TGCAGTGCTAGGGGTCCATACATCGCCTACGAGCAGTACTTC	CSARGPYIAYEQYF
once	18	TRBJ2-5	TRBD2	TRBV6-1	TGTGCCAGCAGCCGCGGGACTAGCGGGAGGTCCGGTTGGGAGACCCAGTACTTC	CASSRGTSGRSGWETQYF
-	15	TRBJ1-2	-	TRBV5-6	TGTGCCAGCAGCCTGCCGGGACCAGGGAACTATGGCTACACCTTC	CASSLPGPGNYGYTF
few	13	TRBJ1-2	-	TRBV29-1	TGCAGCGTCTGGACGGAAGCTAACTATGGCTACACCTTC	CSVWTEANYGYTF
many	15	TRBJ2-1	TRBD2	TRBV3-1	TGTGCCAGCAGCCCCAGAGGGGCGGGAGCTAATGAGCAGTTCTTC	CASSPRGAGANEQFF
few	16	TRBJ1-1	-	TRBV4-2	TGTGCCAGCAGCGGGGACCTCGGGGGCGGGAGCACTGAAGCTTTCTTT	CASSGDLGGGSTEAFF
-	14	TRBJ2-1	-	TRBV7-2	TGTGCCAGCAGCACCCTCCGGGCCTACAATGAGCAGTTCTTC	CASSTLRAYNEQFF
-	16	TRBJ2-1	TRBD2	TRBV12-3/TRBV12-4	TGTGCCAGCAGGGGAATCAGCGGGAGTTCCTACAATGAGCAGTTCTTC	CASRGISGSSYNEQFF
many	13	TRBJ1-1	-	TRBV12-3/TRBV12-4	TGTGCCAGCAGTCTTAGGGGGGACACTGAAGCTTTCTTT	CASSLRGDTEAFF
few	14	TRBJ2-5	TRBD1	TRBV7-9	TGTGCCAGCAGCTTAACAGGGGGTCTGGTAGCCCAGTACTTC	CASSLTGGLVAQYF
few	17	TRBJ2-1	-	TRBV7-9	TGTGCCAGCAGCTTAAGTTACGGGGCGTTCTCCTACAATGAGCAGTTCTTC	CASSLSYGAFSYNEQFF
-	15	TRBJ2-7	-	TRBV9	TGTGCCAGCACCCCCCACCCGGACGGTGCCTACGAGCAGTACTTC	CASTPHPDGAYEQYF
-	15	TRBJ1-1	-	TRBV7-8	TGTGCCAGCAGCTTAGCGGAAGGGATGAACACTGAAGCTTTCTTT	CASSLAEGMNTEAFF
-	12	TRBJ2-3	-	TRBV2	TGTGCCAGCACGCGGGGCGCAGATACGCAGTATTTT	CASTRGADTQYF
-	16	TRBJ2-2	-	TRBV28	TGTGCCAGCAGCCCCGTTACGGCGACGAACACCGGGGAGCTGTTTTTT	CASSPVTATNTGELFF
few	16	TRBJ2-7	TRBD1	TRBV20-1	TGCAGTGCCAGACGAGATCGGACAGGCAGAGGGTACGAGCAGTACTTC	CSARRDRTGRGYEQYF
few	18	TRBJ2-5	TRBD1	TRBV9	TGTGCCAGCAGCGTCGCGCTAATCGGACAGGGGGAAGAAGAGACCCAGTACTTC	CASSVALIGQGEEETQYF
many	14	TRBJ1-5	-	TRBV6-2/TRBV6-3	TGTGCCAGCAGTTACCAGGATAGCAATCAGCCCCAGCATTTT	CASSYQDSNQPQHF
-	12	TRBJ2-7	-	TRBV6-5	TGTGCCAGCAGTACGACACCATACGAGCAGTACTTC	CASSTTPYEQYF
-	16	TRBJ2-3	TRBD2	TRBV29-1	TGCGGCGCTGACGGGACTAGCGGTGCTAGCACAGATACGCAGTATTTT	CGADGTSGASTDTQYF